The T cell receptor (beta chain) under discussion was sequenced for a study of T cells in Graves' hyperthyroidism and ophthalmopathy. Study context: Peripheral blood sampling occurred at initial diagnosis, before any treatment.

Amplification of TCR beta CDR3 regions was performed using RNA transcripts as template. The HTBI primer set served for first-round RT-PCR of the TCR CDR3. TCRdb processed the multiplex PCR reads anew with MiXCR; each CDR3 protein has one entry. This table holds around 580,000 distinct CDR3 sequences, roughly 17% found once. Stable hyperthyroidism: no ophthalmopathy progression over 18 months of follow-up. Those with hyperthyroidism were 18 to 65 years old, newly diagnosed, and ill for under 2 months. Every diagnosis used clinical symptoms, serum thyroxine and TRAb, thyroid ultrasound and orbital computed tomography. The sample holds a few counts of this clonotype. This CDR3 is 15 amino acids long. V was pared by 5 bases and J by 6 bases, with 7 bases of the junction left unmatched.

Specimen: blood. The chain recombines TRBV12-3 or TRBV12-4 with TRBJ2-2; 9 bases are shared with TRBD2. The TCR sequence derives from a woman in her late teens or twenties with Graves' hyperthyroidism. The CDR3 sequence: CASSRTGTSPGELFF. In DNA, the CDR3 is TGTGCCAGCAGTAGGACCGGGACTAGCCCCGGGGAGCTGTTTTTT.